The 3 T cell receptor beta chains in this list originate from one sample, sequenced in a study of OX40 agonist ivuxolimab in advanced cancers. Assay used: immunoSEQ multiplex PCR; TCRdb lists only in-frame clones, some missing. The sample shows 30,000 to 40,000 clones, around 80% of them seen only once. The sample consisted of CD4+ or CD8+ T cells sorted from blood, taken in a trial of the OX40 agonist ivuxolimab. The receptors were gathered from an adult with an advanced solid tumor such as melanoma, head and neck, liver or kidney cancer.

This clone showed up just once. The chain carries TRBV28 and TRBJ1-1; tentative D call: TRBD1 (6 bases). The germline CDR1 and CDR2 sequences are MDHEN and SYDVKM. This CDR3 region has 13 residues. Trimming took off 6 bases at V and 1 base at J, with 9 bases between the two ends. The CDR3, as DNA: TGTGCCAGCAGAAGGGACACGAACACTGAAGCTTTCTTT. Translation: CASRRDTNTEAFF.

The CDR3 region is CASSFKGGGGRGLTEQFF. The CDR3 nucleotides read TGTGCCAGTAGCTTTAAGGGGGGCGGCGGGAGGGGGCTGACTGAGCAGTTCTTC. The chain uses TRBV27 and TRBJ2-1; 9 bases align to TRBD2. Per germline, CDR1 MNHEY and CDR2 SMNVEV (reference sequence). V trimming: 9 bases; J trimming: 9 bases; junction bases outside the gene matches: 24. The CDR3 is 18 amino acids.

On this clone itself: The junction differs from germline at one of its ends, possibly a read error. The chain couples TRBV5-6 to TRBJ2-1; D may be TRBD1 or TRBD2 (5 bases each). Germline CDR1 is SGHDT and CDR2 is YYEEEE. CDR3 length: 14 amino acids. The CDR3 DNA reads TGTGCCAGCAGCTTGATAATCCGGGGCCAGAAATTGATCTTC. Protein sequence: CASSLIIRGQKLIF.